This T cell receptor beta chain came from a study of blood T cell repertoires in COVID-19. Measured with immunoSEQ multiplex PCR; TCRdb has only the in-frame clones, and not every one. The table has tens of thousands of clones, roughly 84% seen once. This CDR3 is 16 amino acids long. Per germline, CDR1 KGHDR and CDR2 SFDVKD. The V and J ends lost 1 base and 4 bases respectively, with 13 bases between them. The specimen was peripheral blood. The chain has TRBV24-1 and TRBJ2-1; D possibly corresponds to TRBD1 (5 bases). This TCR was sampled from an elderly woman in a cohort sampled during active or convalescent COVID-19. The CDR3 DNA follows: TGTGCCACCAGTGATTTCGACAGTAAGTCTTACAATGAGCAGTTCTTC. Protein: CATSDFDSKSYNEQFF.